The 27 T cell receptor beta chains given below trace back to one sample, sequenced in a study of control samples from healthy donors and cancer patients (dated by TCRdb to the early 2020s). Libraries were constructed by the immunoSEQ multiplex PCR assay. Sourced from immuneACCESS, this table was stored by TCRdb with only in-frame sequences that have V and J called. A share of the clones is absent; for the studies checked, an unresolved V gene accounts for under half, and the remainder has no known explanation. Counted in this sample were approximately 140,000 clones; roughly 92% of them appeared once. The biggest ten clones account for 10% to 15% of the sample. The sample was blood. The receptors derive from a middle-aged man in good health.

This clone was observed a few times. The rearrangement joins TRBV27 to TRBJ2-3; no clear D gene. CDR1 is MNHEY, CDR2 SMNVEV, per germline (reference sequence). This CDR3 contains 16 residues. The V end lost 0 bases, the J end lost 3 bases, and 13 bases lay between the germline ends. CDR3 nucleotide sequence: TGTGCCAGCAGTTTATCCAATGGCTACCCTACAGATACGCAGTATTTT. Amino acids: CASSLSNGYPTDTQYF.

This clone was observed once. The chain combines TRBV20-1 with TRBJ2-7; unclear D gene. Deletions cut 3 bases from V and 1 base from J, with 7 bases between. CDR1 and CDR2 from the germline V gene are DFQATT and SNEGSKA (reference sequence). This CDR3 is built from 12 residues. CDR3 region: CSASAESYEQYF. The DNA for the CDR3 is TGCAGTGCTAGTGCTGAATCCTACGAGCAGTACTTC.

This clone was detected only a few times. The J gene is TRBJ1-5, the V gene TRBV2, with D unclear. Germline CDR1 reads SNHLY; CDR2 reads FYNNEI. Trimming cost V 8 bases and J 4 bases, with 15 bases left between them. This CDR3 has 14 amino acids. DNA for the CDR3: TGTGCCAGCGAAATGGCCGGTTTGAATCAGCCCCAGCATTTT. Protein: CASEMAGLNQPQHF.

The chain is built from TRBV9 and TRBJ1-1, with D uncertain. In germline, CDR1 is SGDLS, CDR2 YYNGEE. Between the trimmed V and J ends, which lost 3 bases and 0 bases, there was a span of 9 bases. This CDR3 region has 14 residues. As DNA, the CDR3 is TGTGCCAGCAGCGAAATGAATGTGAACACTGAAGCTTTCTTT. As protein: CASSEMNVNTEAFF.

The V gene is TRBV7-3, the J gene TRBJ2-2, with D perhaps matching TRBD2 (5 bases). The CDR3 runs to 15 residues. Trimming removed 5 bases at V and 4 bases at J, with 14 bases between. CDR1 and CDR2 (germline): SGHTA, FQGTGA. The CDR3 nucleotides read TGTGCCAGCAGCCCCATTGGTAGCGCCACCGGGGAGCTGTTTTTT. This sequence encodes CASSPIGSATGELFF.

This chain links TRBV4-1 with TRBJ1-6; the D gene is possibly TRBD1 (5 bases). Trimming removed 0 bases at V and 7 bases at J, with 16 bases between. Germline CDR1 is MGHRA and CDR2 is YSYEKL. This CDR3 is built from 17 residues. The CDR3 reads CASSQEARQGGNSPLHF. The DNA of the CDR3 is TGCGCCAGCAGCCAAGAGGCTCGGCAGGGTGGAAATTCACCCCTCCACTTT.

The gene calls are TRBV6-6 and TRBJ1-1; 7 nucleotides match TRBD1. The V segment lost 7 bases and the J segment 8 bases; nucleotides outside the gene matches: 4. Germline V gives CDR1 MNHNY, CDR2 SVGAGI (reference sequence). The CDR3 runs 11 residues. The chain's CDR3 is CASTPGQEAFF. Written as DNA, the CDR3 is TGTGCCAGCACCCCGGGACAGGAAGCTTTCTTT.

The chain links TRBV11-3 to TRBJ2-3; a weak D match, TRBD2 (6 bases). Trimming stripped 6 bases from V and 3 bases from J, with 16 bases between. CDR3 length: 15 amino acids. Germline V CDR1 and CDR2: SGHNT, YENEEA. The CDR3 protein is CASSFTGDRTDTQYF. Written as DNA, the CDR3 is TGTGCCAGCAGTTTCACGGGAGATAGAACAGATACGCAGTATTTT.

The V gene is TRBV7-9, the J gene TRBJ2-7; a possible D gene is TRBD1 (5 bases). This CDR3 spans 14 amino acids. Per germline, CDR1 SEHNR and CDR2 FQNEAQ (reference sequence). Trimming took off 5 bases at V and 2 bases at J, with 13 bases between the two ends. The CDR3 sequence is CASSKSTVPYEQYF. CDR3 in DNA: TGTGCCAGCAGCAAATCGACAGTCCCCTACGAGCAGTACTTC.

V usage is TRBV10-2 and J usage is TRBJ1-5, with D maybe TRBD1 (5 bases). Germline-derived CDR1 and CDR2 are WSHSY and SAAADI. The length of the CDR3 is 15 residues. V was shortened by 0 bases and J by 4 bases, with 10 bases between the two germline ends. The CDR3 DNA is TGCGCCAGCAGTGAGTCGGTGGGGCTGAATCAGCCCCAGCATTTT. Residues: CASSESVGLNQPQHF.

This clone has a single count. This chain links TRBV5-4 with TRBJ1-6; perhaps TRBD1 as D (5 bases). Germline V gene data show CDR1 as SGHNT and CDR2 as YYREEE (reference sequence). Deletions cut 0 bases from V and 9 bases from J, with 10 bases between. CDR3 size: 14 residues. DNA of the CDR3: TGTGCCAGCAGCTTGGCGGAGGGGAGTTCACCCCTCCACTTT. Its protein is CASSLAEGSSPLHF. The whole variable domain, filled in from reference TRBV5-4 and TRBJ1-6, reads ETGVTQSPTHLIKTRGQQVTLRCSSQSGHNTVSWYQQALGQGPQFIFQYYREEENGRGNFPPRFSGLQFPNYSSELNVNALELDDSALYLCASSLAEGSSPLHFGNGTRLTVT.

This clone was detected many times. The V call is TRBV4-3, the J call TRBJ1-2; 9 bases fit TRBD1. The germline V gene has CDR1 LGHNA and CDR2 YSLEER. Losses at the gene ends were 4 bases for V and 10 bases for J; bases not matched to a gene: 4. The CDR3 totals 12 residues. CDR3 loop: CASSRVQGAYTF. As DNA, the CDR3 is TGCGCCAGCAGCCGAGTACAGGGGGCCTACACCTTC.

The rearrangement links TRBV21-1 to TRBJ2-5. TRBV21-1 counts as a pseudogene. This CDR3 has 14 amino acids. CDR3 loop: CASSKGGTQETQYF. DNA for the CDR3: TGTGCCAGCAGCAAAGGGGGGACCCAAGAGACCCAGTACTTC.

The chain joins TRBV5-1 to TRBJ1-3, with a weak D call TRBD1 (5 bases). Per the germline V gene, CDR1 is SGHRS and CDR2 is YFSETQ. The germline V and J ends were trimmed by 6 bases and 4 bases, with 11 bases remaining between them. The CDR3 consists of 13 residues. The CDR3 DNA sequence: TGCGCCAGCACCGTGGGGGTAGGAAACACCATATATTTT. Translated: CASTVGVGNTIYF.

The V call is TRBV28, the J call TRBJ1-5, with 7 bases identical to TRBD1. Germline lookup yields CDR1 MDHEN and CDR2 SYDVKM. The CDR3 loop spans 14 amino acids. The V gene end was trimmed by 5 bases and the J gene end by 7 bases; junction bases not matched to a gene: 8. The CDR3 protein is CASSTPTGSQPQHF. The DNA for the CDR3 is TGTGCCAGCAGTACACCGACAGGGAGCCAGCCCCAGCATTTT.

This chain links TRBV7-9 with TRBJ1-2, with TRBD1 matching 10 bases. Trimming took 5 bases from V and 4 from J; bases not matched to a gene: 4. The germline CDR1 and CDR2 sequences are SEHNR and FQNEAQ (reference sequence). The CDR3 consists of 14 residues. The CDR3 coding sequence is TGTGCCAGCAGCATCGACAGGGGGCTCTATGGCTACACCTTC. Its protein is CASSIDRGLYGYTF.

The chain recombines TRBV29-1 with TRBJ1-5; D unclear. Trimming shortened V by 7 bases and J by 3 bases, and 13 bases separated the two germline ends. The CDR3 loop spans 13 amino acids. Per the germline V gene, CDR1 is SQVTM and CDR2 is ANQGSEA. The DNA of the CDR3 is TGCAGCGCCCGAGACGGGTTCAATCAGCCCCAGCATTTT. Its translation is CSARDGFNQPQHF.

The chain joins TRBV6-6 to TRBJ2-7, with D possibly TRBD1 on 6 matching bases. This CDR3 has 14 amino acids. V shed 7 bases and J shed 4 bases, with 17 bases lying between them. Germline V gene sequence: CDR1 MNHNY, CDR2 SVGAGI (reference sequence). The CDR3 DNA is TGTGCCAGCACCATAAGTACAGGGAATTACGAGCAGTACTTC. It yields the protein CASTISTGNYEQYF.

The genes are TRBV2 and TRBJ1-6, with D uncertain. The germline V gene has CDR1 SNHLY and CDR2 FYNNEI. Trimming left V 7 bases short and J 0 bases short, with 10 bases between. The CDR3 is made up of 15 amino acids. The CDR3 nucleotides read TGTGCCAGCAAAGAGTTGAGCTCCTATAATTCACCCCTCCACTTT. Translated: CASKELSSYNSPLHF.

The chain is built from TRBV4-1 and TRBJ2-2, with D hard to call. Germline V gives CDR1 MGHRA, CDR2 YSYEKL. The CDR3 covers 16 residues. V gave up 4 bases and J gave up 5 bases, with 17 bases separating them. CDR3 sequence: CASSPDADRLTGELFF. The CDR3 nucleotides are TGCGCCAGCAGCCCCGACGCGGATCGACTGACCGGGGAGCTGTTTTTT.

This clone appeared once. The rearrangement links TRBV6-2 or TRBV6-3 to TRBJ2-2; TRBD1 aligns across 8 bases. This CDR3 is 16 amino acids long. The V segment lost 4 bases and the J segment 3 bases; nucleotides outside the gene matches: 7. Germline V gene sequence: CDR1 MNHEY, CDR2 SVGEGT. The CDR3 reads CASSLGQGAHTGELFF. The DNA for the CDR3 is TGTGCCAGCAGTTTGGGGCAGGGGGCTCACACCGGGGAGCTGTTTTTT.

This chain uses TRBV19 with TRBJ1-3, with a weak D call TRBD1 (5 bases). The V gene lost 7 bases and the J gene lost 4 bases, with 17 bases spanning the gap. This CDR3 has 15 amino acids. The germline V gene has CDR1 LNHDA and CDR2 SQIVND (reference sequence). CDR3 DNA: TGTGCCAGTACCCTCGGAACAGGTACCGGAAACACCATATATTTT. Translated, it gives CASTLGTGTGNTIYF. Together with reference TRBV19 and TRBJ1-3, the CDR3 gives the full variable domain: DGGITQSPKYLFRKEGQNVTLSCEQNLNHDAMYWYRQDPGQGLRLIYYSQIVNDFQKGDIAEGYSVSREKKESFPLTVTSAQKNPTAFYLCASTLGTGTGNTIYFGEGSWLTVV.

This rearrangement joins TRBV5-1 to TRBJ1-1, with D possibly TRBD1 on 5 matching bases. This CDR3 is built from 15 residues. The V gene lost 3 bases and the J gene lost 10 bases, with 22 bases spanning the gap. CDR1 and CDR2 from the germline V gene are SGHRS and YFSETQ. The CDR3 reads CASSSATTPGNRAFF. DNA for the CDR3: TGCGCCAGCAGCTCGGCCACCACCCCAGGGAATCGAGCTTTCTTT.

The chain combines TRBV6-2 or TRBV6-3 with TRBJ1-2; D remains ambiguous. Per the germline V gene, CDR1 is MNHEY and CDR2 is SVGEGT. V lost 2 bases, J lost 8 bases, and 12 bases lay in between. The CDR3 is 13 residues long. The chain's CDR3 is CASSYGTLRGYTF. Written as DNA, the CDR3 is TGTGCCAGCAGTTACGGTACTCTGCGGGGCTACACCTTC.

This clone was observed once. The chain uses TRBV5-5 and TRBJ2-5; 11 bases map to TRBD2. CDR1 is SGHKS, CDR2 YYEKEE, per germline (reference sequence). The CDR3 is 16 residues long. V trimming: 0 bases; J trimming: 2 bases; junction bases outside the gene matches: 3. CDR3 loop: CASSLGLAGGQETQYF. The CDR3 DNA reads as TGTGCCAGCAGCTTGGGGCTAGCGGGAGGTCAAGAGACCCAGTACTTC.

The chain carries TRBV7-2 and TRBJ1-5, with D perhaps matching TRBD1 (6 bases). CDR1 and CDR2 from the germline V gene are SGHTA and FQGNSA. The CDR3 is 16 amino acids. V was cut by 2 bases and J by 2 bases, with 13 bases left in between. The CDR3 region is CASSLMGAGGNQPQHF. For the CDR3, the DNA is TGTGCCAGCAGCTTAATGGGCGCAGGGGGCAATCAGCCCCAGCATTTT.

V usage is TRBV10-2 and J usage is TRBJ1-1, with TRBD1 as a possible D gene (6 bases). The V end was cut by 6 bases, the J end by 1 base, with 6 bases between. The germline V gene has CDR1 WSHSY and CDR2 SAAADI. The CDR3 extends over 12 amino acids. CDR3 in amino acids: CASRQGNTEAFF. The CDR3 bases are TGCGCCAGCAGACAGGGGAACACTGAAGCTTTCTTT.